This T cell receptor beta chain was sequenced during a study of blood T cells in healthy people across ages. Study conclusions and caveats: Unsorted PBMC material precluded a definitive naive versus antigen-experienced comparison.

This clonotype has at least ten counts. Its antigen is still unknown. Per sample, no less than 5.5 micrograms of total RNA were extracted. CDR1 and CDR2 (germline): SGHTA, FQGTGA. CDR3 length equals 16 residues. With a J-beta primer mix and a sample-barcoded 5' primer, a second PCR ran roughly 7 to 11 cycles. With 12 random nucleotides, a template-switch adaptor tagged each individual cDNA molecule. Every sample gave at least 3 million paired-end reads containing CDR3. TCRdb fed the 5' RACE reads into MiXCR, producing one record per CDR3 protein. The table has hundreds of thousands of distinct CDR3 sequences, around 21% seen once.

This clonotype originated in a man in his 70s in good health. The rearrangement uses TRBV7-3 and TRBJ2-5; weak D call: TRBD2 (5 bases). The J call is doubtful: the DNA matches TRBJ2-1 better. What was sequenced was blood. Here the CDR3 reads CASSLKGSAVRNEQFF. In DNA, the CDR3 is TGTGCCAGCAGCTTAAAGGGTAGCGCCGTACGTAATGAGCAGTTCTTC.